Here is one T cell receptor beta chain with its context. Method: immunoSEQ multiplex PCR; TCRdb's copy keeps in-frame clones and lacks some. The repertoire holds roughly 7,300 clones, with nearly 95% as singletons. Eligibility required adulthood, ileal or ileocolonic Crohn's disease and indicated ileocolonic resection. Trimming took 6 bases from V and 1 from J; bases not matched to a gene: 4. Germline lookup yields CDR1 KGHSH and CDR2 LQKENI. This CDR3 region has 14 residues. The sample is drawn from a study of T cell repertoires in ileal Crohn's disease. This chain links TRBV18 with TRBJ1-1; 8 bases are a match to TRBD1. This receptor was obtained from an adult with Crohn's disease. The sequenced material came from ileal tissue. Written as DNA, the CDR3 is TGTGCCAGCTCGCCCGGACAGGGGAACACTGAAGCTTTCTTT. Translation: CASSPGQGNTEAFF.